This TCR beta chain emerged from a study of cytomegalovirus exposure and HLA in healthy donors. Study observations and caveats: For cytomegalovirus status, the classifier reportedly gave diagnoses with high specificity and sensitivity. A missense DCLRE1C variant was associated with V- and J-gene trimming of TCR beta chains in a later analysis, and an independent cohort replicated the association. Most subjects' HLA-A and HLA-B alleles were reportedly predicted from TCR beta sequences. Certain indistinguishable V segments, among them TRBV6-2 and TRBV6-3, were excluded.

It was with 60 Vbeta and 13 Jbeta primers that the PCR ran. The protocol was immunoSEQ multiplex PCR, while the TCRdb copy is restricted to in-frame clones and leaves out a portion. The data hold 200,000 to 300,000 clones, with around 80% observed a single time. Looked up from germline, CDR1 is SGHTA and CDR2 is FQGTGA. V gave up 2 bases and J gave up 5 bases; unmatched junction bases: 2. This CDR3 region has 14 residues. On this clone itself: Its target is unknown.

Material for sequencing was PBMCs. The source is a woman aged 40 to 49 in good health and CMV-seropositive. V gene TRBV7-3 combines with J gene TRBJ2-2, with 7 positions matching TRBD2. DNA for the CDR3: TGTGCCAGCAGCTTAGGGGGGGGAACCGGGGAGCTGTTTTTT. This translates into CASSLGGGTGELFF.